This T cell receptor (beta chain) is from a study of identical twins. This clonotype occurred a few times. TCRdb reanalysed the 5' RACE reads using MiXCR and keeps one entry per CDR3 protein. The sample carries some 500,000 distinct CDR3 sequences, 20% to 25% recorded once. Looked up from germline, CDR1 is DFQATT and CDR2 is SNEGSKA (reference sequence). V was clipped by 2 bases and J by 6 bases; unmatched bases: 9. The CDR3 sequence is 17 residues long. This same sample was also taken into another study, of T cells expressing NK-cell markers. That paper states: An anti-gamma-delta TCR antibody was added in several experiments. It restricted sorting to alpha-beta TCR-expressing T cells. These clonotypes additionally ranked first within the CD3+CD56-NKG2C+ fraction of several donors.

Source material: CD4+ T cells sorted from blood. The origin of this receptor is a young woman in good health. The chain carries TRBV20-1 and TRBJ2-1; 14 bases agree with TRBD2. The CDR3 loop is CSARSGTSGSSGNEQFF. CDR3 in DNA: TGCAGTGCTAGATCTGGGACTAGCGGGAGTTCGGGCAATGAGCAGTTCTTC.